One and the same sample provided the 3 T cell receptor beta chains below, sequenced in a study of blood T cell repertoires in COVID-19. Method: immunoSEQ multiplex PCR; TCRdb's copy keeps in-frame clones and lacks some. The data hold 250,000 to 350,000 clones, with around 84% observed a single time. Input material: peripheral blood. Receptor source: a human donor with COVID-19, enrolled during active disease. The donor label of this sample is uncertain.

This clone appeared once. The chain employs TRBV27 and TRBJ2-2, with TRBD2 identical over 7 bases. Trimming took 8 bases from V and 7 from J; bases not matched to a gene: 16. The germline CDR1 and CDR2 sequences are MNHEY and SMNVEV (reference sequence). The CDR3 extends over 16 amino acids. DNA for the CDR3: TGTGCCAGCGGACTAGGCGGGCGGCGGGGAGTCGGGGAGCTGTTTTTT. Protein product: CASGLGGRRGVGELFF.

This clone was seen only once. The chain recombines TRBV12-2 with TRBJ1-5; the table names TRBD1, a call not compared with the DNA. TRBV12-2 is a pseudogene locus. CDR3 length: 14 residues. CDR3 amino acids: CASRLSGVNQPQHF. In DNA form, the CDR3 reads TGTGCAAGTCGCTTATCAGGGGTCAATCAGCCCCAGCATTTT.

The CDR3 region is CASRLQGASTGELFF. CDR3 DNA sequence: TGTGCCAGCAGATTACAGGGGGCGAGCACCGGGGAGCTGTTTTTT. V usage is TRBV6-5 and J usage is TRBJ2-2, with 9 bases identical to TRBD1. CDR1 MNHEY and CDR2 SVGAGI come from the germline V gene. V shed 6 bases and J 4 bases; nucleotides not matched to a gene: 6. The length of the CDR3 is 15 residues.